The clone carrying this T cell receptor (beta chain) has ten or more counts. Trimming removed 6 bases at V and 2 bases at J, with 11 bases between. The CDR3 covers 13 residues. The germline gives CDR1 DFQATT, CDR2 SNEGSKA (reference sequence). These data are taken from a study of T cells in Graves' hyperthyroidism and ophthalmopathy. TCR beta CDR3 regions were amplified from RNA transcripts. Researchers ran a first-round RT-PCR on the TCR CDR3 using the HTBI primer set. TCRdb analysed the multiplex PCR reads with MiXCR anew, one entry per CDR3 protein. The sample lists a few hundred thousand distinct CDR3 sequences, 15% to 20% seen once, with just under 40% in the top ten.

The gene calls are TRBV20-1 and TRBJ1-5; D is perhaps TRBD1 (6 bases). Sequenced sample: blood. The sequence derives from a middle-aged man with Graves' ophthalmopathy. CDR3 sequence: CSAPTGRNQPQHF. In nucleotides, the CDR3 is TGCAGTGCCCCCACAGGGCGCAATCAGCCCCAGCATTTT.